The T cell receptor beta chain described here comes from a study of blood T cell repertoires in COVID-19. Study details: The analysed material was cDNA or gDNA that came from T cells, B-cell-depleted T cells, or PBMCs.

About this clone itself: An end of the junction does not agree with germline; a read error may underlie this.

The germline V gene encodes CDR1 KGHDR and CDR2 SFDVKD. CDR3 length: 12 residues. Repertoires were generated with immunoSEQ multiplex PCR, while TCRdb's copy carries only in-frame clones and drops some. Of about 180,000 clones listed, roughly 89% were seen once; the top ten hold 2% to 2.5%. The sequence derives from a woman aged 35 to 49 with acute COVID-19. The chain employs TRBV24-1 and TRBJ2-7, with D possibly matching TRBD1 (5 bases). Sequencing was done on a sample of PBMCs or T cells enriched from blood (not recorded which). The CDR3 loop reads CATSDPLGALDF. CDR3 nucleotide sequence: TGTGCCACCAGTGACCCCCTTGGGGCATTGGACTTC.